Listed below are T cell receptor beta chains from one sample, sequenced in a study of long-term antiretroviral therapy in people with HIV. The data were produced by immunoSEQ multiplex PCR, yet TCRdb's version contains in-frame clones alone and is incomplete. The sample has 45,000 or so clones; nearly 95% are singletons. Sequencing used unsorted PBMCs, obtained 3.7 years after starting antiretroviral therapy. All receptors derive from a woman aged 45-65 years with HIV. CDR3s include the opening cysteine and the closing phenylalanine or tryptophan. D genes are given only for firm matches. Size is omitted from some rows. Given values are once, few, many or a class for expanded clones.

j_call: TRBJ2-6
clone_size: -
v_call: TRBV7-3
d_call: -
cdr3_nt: TGTGCCAGCAGCTTAACGGGCAGGGGCTCCGGGGCCAACGTCCTGACTTTC
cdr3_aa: CASSLTGRGSGANVLTF

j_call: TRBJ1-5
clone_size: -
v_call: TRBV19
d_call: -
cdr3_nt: TGTGCCAGTAGTATACGGGGGCCCTATAGCAATCAGCCCCAGCATTTT
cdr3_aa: CASSIRGPYSNQPQHF

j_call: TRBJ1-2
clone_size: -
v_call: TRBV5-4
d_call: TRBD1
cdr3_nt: TGTGCCAGCAGCTTGCAGGGGGCTCATGGCTACACCTTC
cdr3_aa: CASSLQGAHGYTF

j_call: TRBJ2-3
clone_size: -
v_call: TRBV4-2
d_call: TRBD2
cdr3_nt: TGTGCCAGCAGCCAAGAGTTGCCTAGCGGGGGCCTTATAAGCACAGATACGCAGTATTTT
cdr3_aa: CASSQELPSGGLISTDTQYF

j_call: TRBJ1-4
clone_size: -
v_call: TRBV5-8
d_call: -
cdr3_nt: TGTGCCAGCAGCTTGGGTGGTTTCCAGGGAGGGAGTGAAAAACTGTTTTTT
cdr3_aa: CASSLGGFQGGSEKLFF

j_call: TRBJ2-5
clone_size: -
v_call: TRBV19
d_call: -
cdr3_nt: TGTGCCAGTAGTATCAGGCCCGCGTACCAAGAGACCCAGTACTTC
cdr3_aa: CASSIRPAYQETQYF

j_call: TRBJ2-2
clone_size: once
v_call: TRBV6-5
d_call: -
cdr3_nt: TGTGCCAGCAGTTATCAGGGGACCACCGGGGAGCTGTTTTTT
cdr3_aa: CASSYQGTTGELFF

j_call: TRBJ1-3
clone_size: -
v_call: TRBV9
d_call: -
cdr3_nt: TGTGCCAGCAGCGTAGGCGGCAGGCGCCACCCGGTAGACACCATATATTTT
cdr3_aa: CASSVGGRRHPVDTIYF

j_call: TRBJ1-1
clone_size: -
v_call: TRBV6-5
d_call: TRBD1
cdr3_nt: TGTGCCAGCAGTTACGCGGGACAGGGGAGACCTGAAGCTTTCTTT
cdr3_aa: CASSYAGQGRPEAFF

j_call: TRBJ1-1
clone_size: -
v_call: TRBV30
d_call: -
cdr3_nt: TGTGCCTGGGACGGCAGGGGTGGTGAAGCTTTCTTT
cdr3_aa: CAWDGRGGEAFF

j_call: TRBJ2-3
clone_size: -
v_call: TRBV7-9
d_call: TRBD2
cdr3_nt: TGTGCCAGCAGCTTAGTAGCGGGGGACACAGATACGCAGTATTTT
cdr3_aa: CASSLVAGDTDTQYF

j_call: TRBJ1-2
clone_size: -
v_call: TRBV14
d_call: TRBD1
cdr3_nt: TGTGCCAGCAGCCAAGGACAGGGGGTGGGCTACACCTTC
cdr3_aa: CASSQGQGVGYTF

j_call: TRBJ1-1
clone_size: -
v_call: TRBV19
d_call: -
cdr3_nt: TGTGCCAGTAGAAGGGTTAATCCGCGGAACACTGAAGCTTTCTTT
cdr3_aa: CASRRVNPRNTEAFF

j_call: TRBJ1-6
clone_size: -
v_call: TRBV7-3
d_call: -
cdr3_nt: TGTGCCAGCAGCTTAACGACGGAATCACCCCTCCACTTT
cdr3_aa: CASSLTTESPLHF

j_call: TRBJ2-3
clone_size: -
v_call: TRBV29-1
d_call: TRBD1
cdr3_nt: TGCAGCGCCTCGACAGGGGGCACAGATACGCAGTATTTT
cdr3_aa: CSASTGGTDTQYF

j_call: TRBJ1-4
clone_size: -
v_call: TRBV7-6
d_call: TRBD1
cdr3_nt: TGTGCCAGCAGCTTAAGGGGGCGAACGGATGGTGCAACTAATGAAAAACTGTTTTTT
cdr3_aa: CASSLRGRTDGATNEKLFF

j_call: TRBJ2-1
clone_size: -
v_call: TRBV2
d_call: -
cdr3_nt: TGTGCCACCCGAGACAGGACCTACTACAATGAGCAGTTCTTC
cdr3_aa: CATRDRTYYNEQFF

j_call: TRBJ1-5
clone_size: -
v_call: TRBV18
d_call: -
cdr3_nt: TGTGCCAGCTCACCACTGGCGGCCGCGGGGCCCCAGCATTTT
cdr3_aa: CASSPLAAAGPQHF

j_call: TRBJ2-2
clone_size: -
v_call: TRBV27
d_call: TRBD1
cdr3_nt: TGTGCCAGCAGCCGTGACAGGGGCGTTAACACCGGGGAGCTGTTTTTT
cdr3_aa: CASSRDRGVNTGELFF

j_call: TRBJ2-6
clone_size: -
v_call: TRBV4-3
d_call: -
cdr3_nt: TGCGCCAGCAGCCAAGATAACGGGCGGGTTCTAATCTCTGGGGCCAACGTCCTGACTTTC
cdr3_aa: CASSQDNGRVLISGANVLTF

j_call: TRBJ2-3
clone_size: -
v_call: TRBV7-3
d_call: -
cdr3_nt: TGTGCCAGCAGCTTACTCGGGGGAGATACGCAGTATTTT
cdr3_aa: CASSLLGGDTQYF

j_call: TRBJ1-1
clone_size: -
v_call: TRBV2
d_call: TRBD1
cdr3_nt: TGTGCCAGTATAACAGGGGGTCGGACTGAAGCTTTCTTT
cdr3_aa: CASITGGRTEAFF

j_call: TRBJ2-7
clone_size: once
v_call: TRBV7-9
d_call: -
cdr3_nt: TGTGCCAGCTCAAATAGCCAGGGTCTCGACGAGCAGTACTTC
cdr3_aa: CASSNSQGLDEQYF

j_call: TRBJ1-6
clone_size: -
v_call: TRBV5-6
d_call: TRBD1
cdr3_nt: TGTGCCAGCAGCCCGAGGGGACAGGGGGCGGATAATTCACCCCTCCACTTT
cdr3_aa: CASSPRGQGADNSPLHF

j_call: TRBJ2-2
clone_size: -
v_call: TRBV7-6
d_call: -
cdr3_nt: TGTGCCAGCAGCTCTAGACCAGACAACACCGGGGAGCTGTTTTTT
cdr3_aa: CASSSRPDNTGELFF

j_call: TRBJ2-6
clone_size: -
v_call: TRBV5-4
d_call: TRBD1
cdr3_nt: TGTGCCAGCAGCTTGTGGGACAGGGACGACAACGTCCTGACTTTC
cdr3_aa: CASSLWDRDDNVLTF